This TCR beta chain was obtained from a study of tumor and adjacent non-tumor tissue in lung cancer. The template was RNA from unsorted bulk tissue. Distant lung tissue was collected more than 3 cm away from the tumor edge. Looked up from germline, CDR1 is SGHAT and CDR2 is FQNNGV. Trimming shortened V by 2 bases and J by 0 bases, and 7 bases separated the two germline ends. The CDR3 totals 15 residues. TCRbeta libraries were built with three rounds of nested PCR, modified from ARM-PCR. A single record per CDR3 protein comes from TCRdb applying MiXCR to the multiplex PCR reads. This sample has around 60,000 distinct CDR3 sequences; about 56% occur once, and the top ten carry around a third.

The chain is built from TRBV11-2 and TRBJ2-2; D is undetermined. The sequencing input was distant non-tumor lung tissue. The receptor comes from a man in his sixties or seventies with non-small cell lung cancer. CDR3 sequence reads: CASSLLVTNTGELFF. The CDR3 coding sequence is TGTGCCAGCAGCTTACTAGTGACGAACACCGGGGAGCTGTTTTTT.